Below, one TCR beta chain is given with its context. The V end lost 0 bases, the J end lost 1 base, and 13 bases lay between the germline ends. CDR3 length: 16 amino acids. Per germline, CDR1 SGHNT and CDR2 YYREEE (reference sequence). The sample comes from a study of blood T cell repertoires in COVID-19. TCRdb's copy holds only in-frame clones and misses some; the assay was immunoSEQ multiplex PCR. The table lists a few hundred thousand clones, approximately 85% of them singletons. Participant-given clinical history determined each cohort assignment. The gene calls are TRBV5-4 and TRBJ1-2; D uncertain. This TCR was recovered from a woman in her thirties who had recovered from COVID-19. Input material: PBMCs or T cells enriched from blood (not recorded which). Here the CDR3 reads CASSLGVTVDNYGYTF. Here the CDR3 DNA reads TGTGCCAGCAGCTTGGGGGTCACAGTTGATAACTATGGCTACACCTTC.